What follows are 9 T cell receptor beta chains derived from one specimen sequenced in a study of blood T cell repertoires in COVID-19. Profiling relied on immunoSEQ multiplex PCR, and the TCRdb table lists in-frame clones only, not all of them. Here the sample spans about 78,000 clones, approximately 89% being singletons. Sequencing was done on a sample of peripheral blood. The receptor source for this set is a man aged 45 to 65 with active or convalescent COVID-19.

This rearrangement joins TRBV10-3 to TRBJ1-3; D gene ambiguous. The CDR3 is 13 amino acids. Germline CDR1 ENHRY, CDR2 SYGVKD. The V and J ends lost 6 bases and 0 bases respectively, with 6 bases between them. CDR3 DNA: TGTGCCATCAGAGACAACTCTGGAAACACCATATATTTT. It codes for CAIRDNSGNTIYF.

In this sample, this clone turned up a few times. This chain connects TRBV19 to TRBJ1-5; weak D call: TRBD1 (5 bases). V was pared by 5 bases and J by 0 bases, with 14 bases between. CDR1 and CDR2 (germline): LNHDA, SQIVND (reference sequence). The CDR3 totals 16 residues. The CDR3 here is CASSVLDMNSNQPQHF. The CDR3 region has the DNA TGTGCCAGTAGTGTGCTGGACATGAATAGCAATCAGCCCCAGCATTTT.

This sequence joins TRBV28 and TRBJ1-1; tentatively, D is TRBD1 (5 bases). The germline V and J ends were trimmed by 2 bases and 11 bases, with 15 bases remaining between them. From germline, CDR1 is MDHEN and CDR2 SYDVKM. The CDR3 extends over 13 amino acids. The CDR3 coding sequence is TGTGCCAGCAGTTTAAGGGGCGCGAGGTCGGCTTTCTTT. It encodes CASSLRGARSAFF.

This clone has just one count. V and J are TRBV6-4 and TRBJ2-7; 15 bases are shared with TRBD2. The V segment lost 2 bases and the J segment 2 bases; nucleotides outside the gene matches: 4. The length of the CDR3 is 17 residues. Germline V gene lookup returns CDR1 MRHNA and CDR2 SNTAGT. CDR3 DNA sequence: TGTGCCAGCAGTGACCCACGGACTAGCGGGGGGGCCTACGAGCAGTACGTC. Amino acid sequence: CASSDPRTSGGAYEQYV.

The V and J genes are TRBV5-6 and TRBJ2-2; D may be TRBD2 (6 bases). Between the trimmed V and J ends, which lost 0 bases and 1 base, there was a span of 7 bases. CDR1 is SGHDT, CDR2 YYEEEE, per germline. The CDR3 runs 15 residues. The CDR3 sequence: CASSLGGLNTGELFF. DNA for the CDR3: TGTGCCAGCAGCTTGGGGGGACTGAACACCGGGGAGCTGTTTTTT.

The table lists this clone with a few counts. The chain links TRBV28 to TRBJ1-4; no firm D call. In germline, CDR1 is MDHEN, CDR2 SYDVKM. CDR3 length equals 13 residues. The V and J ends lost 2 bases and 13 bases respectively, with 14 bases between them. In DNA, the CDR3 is TGTGCCAGCAGTTTAACTGGGAGGAAACTACTGTTTTTT. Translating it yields CASSLTGRKLLFF.

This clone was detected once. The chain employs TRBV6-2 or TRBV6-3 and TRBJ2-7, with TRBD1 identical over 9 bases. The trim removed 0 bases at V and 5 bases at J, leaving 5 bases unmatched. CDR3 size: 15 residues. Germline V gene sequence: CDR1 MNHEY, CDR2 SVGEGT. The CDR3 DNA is TGTGCCAGCAGTTACTCTGGACAGGGGAGTAACGAGCAGTACGTC. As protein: CASSYSGQGSNEQYV.

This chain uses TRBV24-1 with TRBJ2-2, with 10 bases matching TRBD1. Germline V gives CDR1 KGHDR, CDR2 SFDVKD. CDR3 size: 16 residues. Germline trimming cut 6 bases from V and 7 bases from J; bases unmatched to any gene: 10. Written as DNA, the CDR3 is TGTGCCACCAGTTTGAAAGGACAGGGGGTTGGCGGGGAGCTGTTTTTT. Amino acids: CATSLKGQGVGGELFF.

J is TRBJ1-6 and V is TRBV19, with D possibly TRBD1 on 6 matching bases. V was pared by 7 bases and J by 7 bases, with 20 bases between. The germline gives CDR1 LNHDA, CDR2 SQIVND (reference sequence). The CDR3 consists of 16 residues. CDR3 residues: CASTLSGGRVNSPLHF. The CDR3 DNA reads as TGTGCCAGTACCCTCAGCGGGGGGCGGGTGAATTCACCCCTCCACTTT.